This passage covers 19 T cell receptor beta chains from one sample sequenced in a study of shared clonotypes between healthy human individuals (dated by TCRdb to the early 2020s). To prepare the library, the immunoSEQ multiplex PCR assay was applied. Held by TCRdb, this immuneACCESS table contains in-frame sequences only and omits some clones. Under half of the omission traces to an unresolved V gene where checked; the cause of the rest is unknown. The sample table contains millions of clones; only one count was recorded for approximately 93% of them. The ten largest clonotypes hold about 0.41% of the sample. The sequenced sample consisted of naive CD4+ T cells from PBMCs. Taken with the paper, the label for cell subset or site translates to: CD45RA+ positively selected. These receptors were collected from a man between 18 and 35 years old in good health. Some clones in this sample may be carry-over from other donors' samples.

The chain carries TRBV7-2 and TRBJ2-3; 10 bases fit TRBD2. The CDR3 length is 14 residues. J was trimmed by 7 bases and V by 5 bases; bases with no gene match: 6. The germline V gene encodes CDR1 SGHTA and CDR2 FQGNSA. CDR3 DNA sequence: TGTGCCAGCAGCCCGCTAGCGGGAGTACATACGCAGTATTTT. Amino acids: CASSPLAGVHTQYF.

The rearrangement joins TRBV10-3 to TRBJ2-5; D not certain. V lost 10 bases and J 4 bases, leaving 10 bases between the germline ends. Germline-derived CDR1 and CDR2 are ENHRY and SYGVKD. This CDR3 is 11 amino acids long. CDR3 bases: TGTGCCACCTCAGGCGGAGAGACCCAGTACTTC. This translates into CATSGGETQYF.

The chain links TRBV6-5 to TRBJ2-7; D is undetermined. V was pared by 2 bases and J by 0 bases, with 11 bases between. The CDR3 loop spans 15 amino acids. In germline, CDR1 is MNHEY, CDR2 SVGAGI. The DNA for the CDR3 is TGTGCCAGCAGTTACAAGCCTGAAGGCTCCTACGAGCAGTACTTC. Residues: CASSYKPEGSYEQYF.

The chain is built from TRBV6-5 and TRBJ1-5; D unresolved. The CDR3 loop spans 14 amino acids. The V end was cut by 9 bases, the J end by 1 base, with 13 bases between. Germline V gene sequence: CDR1 MNHEY, CDR2 SVGAGI. CDR3 sequence reads: CARDSRASNQPQHF. CDR3 DNA sequence: TGTGCCAGGGATTCGCGAGCGAGCAATCAGCCCCAGCATTTT.

The V call is TRBV19, the J call TRBJ1-2; no reliable D call. V was clipped by 1 base and J by 2 bases, with 14 bases between them. The CDR3 length is 16 residues. Germline V lookup: CDR1 LNHDA, CDR2 SQIVND (reference sequence). The CDR3 bases are TGTGCCAGTAGTATAGTGGGATCCGGGAGGAACTATGGCTACACCTTC. It codes for CASSIVGSGRNYGYTF.

In its sample, this clone was seen once. The V gene is TRBV18, the J gene TRBJ2-7, with 7 nucleotides matching TRBD1. CDR3 length: 13 amino acids. The J segment lost 6 bases and the V segment lost 3 bases, leaving 5 bases of the junction unmatched. Germline CDR1 KGHSH, CDR2 LQKENI. Here the CDR3 reads CASSPGQVAEQYF. For the CDR3, the DNA is TGTGCCAGCTCACCTGGACAGGTGGCCGAGCAGTACTTC.

This clone was recorded once. V gene TRBV28 combines with J gene TRBJ1-1, with D unclear. With 2 bases removed from V and 10 bases from J, the gap between germline ends came to 17 bases. The V gene's germline CDR1 is MDHEN and CDR2 SYDVKM. The CDR3 consists of 14 residues. The CDR3 bases are TGTGCCAGCAGTTTACGTCGGGCAGTCTCTGCAGCTTTCTTT. Protein sequence: CASSLRRAVSAAFF.

The V call is TRBV27, the J call TRBJ2-5; D not resolved. Germline lookup yields CDR1 MNHEY and CDR2 SMNVEV (reference sequence). The CDR3 sequence is 13 residues long. The V end was cut by 6 bases, the J end by 3 bases, with 11 bases between. In DNA form, the CDR3 reads TGTGCCAGCAGCCGATATGGGGAAGAGACCCAGTACTTC. As protein: CASSRYGEETQYF.

The chain combines TRBV6-5 with TRBJ1-1, with a possible D match to TRBD1 (5 bases). CDR3 length: 15 amino acids. Trimming left V 6 bases short and J 4 bases short, with 18 bases between. Looked up from germline, CDR1 is MNHEY and CDR2 is SVGAGI. CDR3 DNA: TGTGCCAGCAGCCAACAGGAACGTCGCGCCACTGAAGCTTTCTTT. It is translated as CASSQQERRATEAFF.

This clone has only one observation. J is TRBJ2-5 and V is TRBV6-5; 7 bases are a match to TRBD1. Germline V gene lookup returns CDR1 MNHEY and CDR2 SVGAGI. J lost 0 bases, V lost 2 bases, and 6 bases had no gene match. This CDR3 is built from 16 residues. CDR3 sequence reads: CASSYGLGQNQETQYF. CDR3 coding DNA: TGTGCCAGCAGTTACGGTTTGGGACAGAACCAAGAGACCCAGTACTTC.

The rearrangement links TRBV4-1 to TRBJ1-2, with D possibly being TRBD1 (5 bases). This CDR3 is built from 14 residues. V was trimmed by 1 base and J by 7 bases, leaving 13 bases between them. Germline assignment: CDR1 MGHRA and CDR2 YSYEKL. The CDR3 DNA follows: TGCGCCAGCAGCCAAGTAGGGCAGGGCGGTGGCTACACCTTC. This gives the protein CASSQVGQGGGYTF.

The gene calls are TRBV28 and TRBJ2-1; 11 bases agree with TRBD2. Per the germline V gene, CDR1 is MDHEN and CDR2 is SYDVKM. This CDR3 is built from 14 residues. V lost 11 bases and J lost 4; bases outside the gene matches: 7. The CDR3 is CAGQTSGAYNEQFF. The DNA of the CDR3 is TGTGCCGGTCAGACTAGCGGGGCTTACAATGAGCAGTTCTTC.

The chain recombines TRBV5-1 with TRBJ2-1, with D possibly matching TRBD2 (6 bases). The CDR3 spans 15 residues. V was trimmed by 2 bases and J by 4 bases, leaving 13 bases between them. Germline V lookup: CDR1 SGHRS, CDR2 YFSETQ. DNA for the CDR3: TGCGCCAGCAGCTTCAGGGCTAGCGTTTACAATGAGCAGTTCTTC. Residues: CASSFRASVYNEQFF. Supplemented by reference TRBV5-1 and TRBJ2-1, the full variable domain reads KAGVTQTPRYLIKTRGQQVTLSCSPISGHRSVSWYQQTPGQGLQFLFEYFSETQRNKGNFPGRFSGRQFSNSRSEMNVSTLELGDSALYLCASSFRASVYNEQFFGPGTRLTVL.

The chain joins TRBV7-9 to TRBJ1-1; D not certain. Looked up from germline, CDR1 is SEHNR and CDR2 is FQNEAQ (reference sequence). This CDR3 region has 14 residues. Between the trimmed V and J ends, which lost 5 bases and 0 bases, there was a span of 10 bases. Here the CDR3 reads CASSPPSMNTEAFF. CDR3 DNA: TGTGCCAGCAGCCCCCCCTCCATGAACACTGAAGCTTTCTTT.

The rearrangement joins TRBV20-1 to TRBJ2-3; D is undetermined. The germline gives CDR1 DFQATT, CDR2 SNEGSKA (reference sequence). CDR3 length equals 11 residues. Trimming shortened V by 2 bases and J by 4 bases, and 4 bases separated the two germline ends. The CDR3 coding sequence is TGCAGTGCTAGATTCTCAGATACGCAGTATTTT. It translates to CSARFSDTQYF.

The gene calls are TRBV10-3 and TRBJ1-5; TRBD1 might be the D (6 bases). Between the trimmed V and J ends, which lost 0 bases and 9 bases, there was a span of 15 bases. The germline gives CDR1 ENHRY, CDR2 SYGVKD. This CDR3 is built from 15 residues. The CDR3 DNA sequence: TGTGCCATCAGTGAGTCTTCGGGTCGAGGGGGGCCCCAGCATTTT. This gives the protein CAISESSGRGGPQHF.

The chain has TRBV6-6 and TRBJ2-1, with TRBD1 matching over 8 bases. The length of the CDR3 is 16 residues. The germline V gene has CDR1 MNHNY and CDR2 SVGAGI (reference sequence). The V and J ends lost 5 bases and 9 bases, in that order; junction bases with no gene match: 15. CDR3 DNA: TGTGCCAGCAGTCGTACAGGGGCCCACACAGGGGGTGAGCAGTTCTTC. Amino acid sequence: CASSRTGAHTGGEQFF.

V usage is TRBV7-2 and J usage is TRBJ1-2; 9 bases map to TRBD1. The V gene's germline CDR1 is SGHTA and CDR2 FQGNSA. This CDR3 comprises 17 residues. Trimming removed 7 bases from V and 4 bases from J; junction bases left unmatched: 16. The CDR3 nucleotides read TGTGCCAGCAACCCCGCAGGTACAGGGGGCCTCCCCTATGGCTACACCTTC. Translation: CASNPAGTGGLPYGYTF.

This chain uses TRBV7-9 with TRBJ2-1; TRBD2 matches 8 bases. Germline assignment: CDR1 SEHNR and CDR2 FQNEAQ (reference sequence). With 5 bases clipped from V and 6 bases from J, the junction kept 12 bases outside the gene matches. The CDR3 is 16 residues long. CDR3 in amino acids: CASSPRGSGSVNEQFF. The CDR3 DNA sequence: TGTGCCAGCAGCCCGAGGGGGAGCGGGAGTGTCAATGAGCAGTTCTTC. The full variable domain, completed using reference TRBV7-9 and TRBJ2-1, is DTGVSQNPRHKITKRGQNVTFRCDPISEHNRLYWYRQTLGQGPEFLTYFQNEAQLEKSRLLSDRFSAERPKGSFSTLEIQRTEQGDSAMYLCASSPRGSGSVNEQFFGPGTRLTVL.